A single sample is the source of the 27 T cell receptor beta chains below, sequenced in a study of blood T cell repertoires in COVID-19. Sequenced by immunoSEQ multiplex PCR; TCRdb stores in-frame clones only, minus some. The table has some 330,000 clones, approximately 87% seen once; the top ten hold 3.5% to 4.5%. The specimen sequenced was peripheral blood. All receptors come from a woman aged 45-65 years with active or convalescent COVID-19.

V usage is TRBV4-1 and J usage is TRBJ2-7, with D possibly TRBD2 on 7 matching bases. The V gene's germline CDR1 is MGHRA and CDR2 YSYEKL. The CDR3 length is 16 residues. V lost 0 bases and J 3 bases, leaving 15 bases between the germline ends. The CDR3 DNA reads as TGCGCCAGCAGCCAAGAGGGGGGGCAGCTGAACTACGAGCAGTACTTC. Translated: CASSQEGGQLNYEQYF.

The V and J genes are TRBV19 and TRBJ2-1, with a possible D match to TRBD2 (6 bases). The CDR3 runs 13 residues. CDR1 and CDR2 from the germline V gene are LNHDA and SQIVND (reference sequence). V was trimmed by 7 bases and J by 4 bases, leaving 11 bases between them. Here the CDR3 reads CASNGGYYNEQFF. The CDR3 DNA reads TGTGCCAGTAACGGGGGATATTACAATGAGCAGTTCTTC.

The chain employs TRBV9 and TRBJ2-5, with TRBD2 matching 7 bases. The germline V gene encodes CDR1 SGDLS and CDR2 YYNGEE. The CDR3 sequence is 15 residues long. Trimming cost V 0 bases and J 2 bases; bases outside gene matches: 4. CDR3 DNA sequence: TGTGCCAGCAGCGTAGGGGCGGGAGTTCAAGAGACCCAGTACTTC. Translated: CASSVGAGVQETQYF.

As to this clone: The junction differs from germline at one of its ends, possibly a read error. CDR3 amino acids: CHTRGQGALNTEAFF. For the CDR3, the DNA is TGCCATACCCGGGGACAGGGGGCTTTGAACACTGAAGCTTTCTTT. The V call is TRBV28, the J call TRBJ1-1; 12 nucleotides match TRBD1. This CDR3 is 15 amino acids long. The V gene's germline CDR1 is MDHEN and CDR2 SYDVKM.

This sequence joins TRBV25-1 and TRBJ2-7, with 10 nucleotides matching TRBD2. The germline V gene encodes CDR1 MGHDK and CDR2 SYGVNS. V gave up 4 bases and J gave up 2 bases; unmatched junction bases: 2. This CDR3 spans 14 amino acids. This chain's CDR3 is CASSVSGGAYEQYF. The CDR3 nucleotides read TGTGCCAGCAGTGTCAGCGGGGGGGCCTACGAGCAGTACTTC.

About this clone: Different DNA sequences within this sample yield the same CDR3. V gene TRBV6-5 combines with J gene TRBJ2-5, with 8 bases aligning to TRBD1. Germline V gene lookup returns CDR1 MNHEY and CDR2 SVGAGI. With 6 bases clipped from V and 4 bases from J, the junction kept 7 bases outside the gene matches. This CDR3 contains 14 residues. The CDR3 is CASSSGQGRETQYF. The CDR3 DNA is TGTGCCAGCAGCTCAGGACAGGGAAGAGAGACCCAGTACTTC.

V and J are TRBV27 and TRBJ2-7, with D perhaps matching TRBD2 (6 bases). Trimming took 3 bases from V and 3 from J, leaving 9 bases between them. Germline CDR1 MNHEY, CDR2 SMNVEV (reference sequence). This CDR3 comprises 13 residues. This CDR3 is CASSLGGGYEQYF. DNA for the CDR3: TGTGCCAGCAGTTTGGGGGGTGGCTACGAGCAGTACTTC.

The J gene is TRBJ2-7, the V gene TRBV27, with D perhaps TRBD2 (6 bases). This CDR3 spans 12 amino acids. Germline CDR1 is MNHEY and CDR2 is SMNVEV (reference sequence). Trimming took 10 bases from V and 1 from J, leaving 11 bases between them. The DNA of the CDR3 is TGTGCCACCGCGGGGCCATCCTACGAGCAGTACTTC. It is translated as CATAGPSYEQYF.

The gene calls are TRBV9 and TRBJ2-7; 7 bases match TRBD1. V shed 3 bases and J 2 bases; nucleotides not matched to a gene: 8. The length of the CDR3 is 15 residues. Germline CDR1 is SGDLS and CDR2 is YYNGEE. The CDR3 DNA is TGTGCCAGCAGCGCCCAATCGGGACAGACCTACGAGCAGTACTTC. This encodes CASSAQSGQTYEQYF.

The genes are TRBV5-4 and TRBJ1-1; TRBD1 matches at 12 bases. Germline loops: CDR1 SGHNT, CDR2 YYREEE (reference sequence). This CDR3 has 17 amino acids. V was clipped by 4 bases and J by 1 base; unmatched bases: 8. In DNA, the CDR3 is TGTGCCAGCAGCGCGGCCGGGACAGGGGGCTGGAACACTGAAGCTTTCTTT. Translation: CASSAAGTGGWNTEAFF.

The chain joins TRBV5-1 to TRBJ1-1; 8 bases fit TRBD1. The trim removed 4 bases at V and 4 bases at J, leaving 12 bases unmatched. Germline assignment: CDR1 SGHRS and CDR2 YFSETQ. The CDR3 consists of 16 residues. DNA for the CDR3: TGCGCCAGCAGCCAGACAGGGGACACCTGGAGCACTGAAGCTTTCTTT. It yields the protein CASSQTGDTWSTEAFF.

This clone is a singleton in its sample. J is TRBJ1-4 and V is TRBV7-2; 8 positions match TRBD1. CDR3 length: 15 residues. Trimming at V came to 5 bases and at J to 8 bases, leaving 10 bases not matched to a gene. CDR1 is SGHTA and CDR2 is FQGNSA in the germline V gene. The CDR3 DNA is TGTGCCAGCAGCCCCGGGGACAGGCCGGGGGAAAAACTGTTTTTT. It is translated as CASSPGDRPGEKLFF.

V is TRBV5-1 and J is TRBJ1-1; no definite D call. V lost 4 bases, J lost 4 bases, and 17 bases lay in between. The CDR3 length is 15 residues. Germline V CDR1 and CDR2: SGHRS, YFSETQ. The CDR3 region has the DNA TGCGCCAGCAGCCCCGCGGGTCTGGGGAGCACTGAAGCTTTCTTT. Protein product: CASSPAGLGSTEAFF.

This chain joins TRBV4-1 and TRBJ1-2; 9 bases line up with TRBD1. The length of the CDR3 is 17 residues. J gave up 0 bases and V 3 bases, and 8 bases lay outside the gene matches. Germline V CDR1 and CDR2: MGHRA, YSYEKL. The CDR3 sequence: CASSHSGTGITNYGYTF. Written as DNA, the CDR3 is TGCGCCAGCAGCCATTCCGGGACAGGGATTACTAACTATGGCTACACCTTC.

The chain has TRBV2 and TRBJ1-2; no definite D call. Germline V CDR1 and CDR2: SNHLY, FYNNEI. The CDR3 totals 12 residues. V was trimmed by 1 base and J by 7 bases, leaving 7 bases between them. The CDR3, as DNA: TGTGCCAGCAGTGAAGGCGGGGTTGGCTACACCTTC. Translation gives CASSEGGVGYTF. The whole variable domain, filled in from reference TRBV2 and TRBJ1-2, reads EPEVTQTPSHQVTQMGQEVILRCVPISNHLYFYWYRQILGQKVEFLVSFYNNEISEKSEIFDDQFSVERPDGSNFTLKIRSTKLEDSAMYFCASSEGGVGYTFGSGTRLTVV.

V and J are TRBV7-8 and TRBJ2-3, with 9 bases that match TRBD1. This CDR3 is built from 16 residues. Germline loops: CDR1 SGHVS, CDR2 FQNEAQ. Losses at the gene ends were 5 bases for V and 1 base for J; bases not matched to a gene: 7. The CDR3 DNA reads TGTGCCAGCAGCGTGAACCGGGACAGGGGCACAGATACGCAGTATTTT. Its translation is CASSVNRDRGTDTQYF.

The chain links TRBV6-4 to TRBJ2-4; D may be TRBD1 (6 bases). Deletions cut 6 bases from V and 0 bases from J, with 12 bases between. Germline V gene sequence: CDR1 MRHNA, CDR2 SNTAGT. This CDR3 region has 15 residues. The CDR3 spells CASRERGRAKNIQYF. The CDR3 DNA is TGTGCCAGCAGAGAGAGGGGGAGAGCCAAAAACATTCAGTACTTC.

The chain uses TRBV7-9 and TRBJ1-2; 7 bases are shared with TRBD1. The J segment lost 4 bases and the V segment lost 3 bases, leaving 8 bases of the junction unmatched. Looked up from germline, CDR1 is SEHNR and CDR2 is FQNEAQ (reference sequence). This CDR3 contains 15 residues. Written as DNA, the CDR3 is TGTGCCAGCAGCTTGGGGGACAGTGCGGGCTATGGCTACACCTTC. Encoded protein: CASSLGDSAGYGYTF.

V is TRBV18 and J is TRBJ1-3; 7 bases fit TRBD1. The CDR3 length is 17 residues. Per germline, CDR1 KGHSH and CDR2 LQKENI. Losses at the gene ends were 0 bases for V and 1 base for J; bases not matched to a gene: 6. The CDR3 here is CASSPPFTGASGNTIYF. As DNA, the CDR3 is TGTGCCAGCTCACCACCATTCACAGGGGCTTCTGGAAACACCATATATTTT.

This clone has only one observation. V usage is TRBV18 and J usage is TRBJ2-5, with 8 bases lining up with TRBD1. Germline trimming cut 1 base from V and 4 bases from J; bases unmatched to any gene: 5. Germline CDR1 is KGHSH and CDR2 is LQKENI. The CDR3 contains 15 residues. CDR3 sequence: CASSPRTGSSETQYF. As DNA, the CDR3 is TGTGCCAGCTCACCACGGACAGGGTCCTCAGAGACCCAGTACTTC.

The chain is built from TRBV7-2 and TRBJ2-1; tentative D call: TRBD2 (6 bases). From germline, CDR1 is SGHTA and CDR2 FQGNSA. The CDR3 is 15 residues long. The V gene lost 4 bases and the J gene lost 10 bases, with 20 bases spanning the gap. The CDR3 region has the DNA TGTGCCAGCAGCTCCCGATATGCGGGGCGGGGAGAGCAGTTCTTC. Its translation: CASSSRYAGRGEQFF.

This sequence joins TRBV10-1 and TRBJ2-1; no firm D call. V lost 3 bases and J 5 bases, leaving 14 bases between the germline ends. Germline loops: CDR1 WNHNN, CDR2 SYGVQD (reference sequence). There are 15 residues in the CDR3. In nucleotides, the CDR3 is TGCGCCAGCAGTGACCTAGGTAGGATAGACAATGAGCAGTTCTTC. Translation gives CASSDLGRIDNEQFF.

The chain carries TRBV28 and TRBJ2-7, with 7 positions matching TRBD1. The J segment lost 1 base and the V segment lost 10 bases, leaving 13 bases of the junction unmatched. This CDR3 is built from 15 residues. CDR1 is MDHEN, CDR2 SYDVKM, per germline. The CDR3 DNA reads TGTGCCACCAAACCCACAGGGGAACGGTCCTACGAGCAGTACTTC. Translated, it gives CATKPTGERSYEQYF.

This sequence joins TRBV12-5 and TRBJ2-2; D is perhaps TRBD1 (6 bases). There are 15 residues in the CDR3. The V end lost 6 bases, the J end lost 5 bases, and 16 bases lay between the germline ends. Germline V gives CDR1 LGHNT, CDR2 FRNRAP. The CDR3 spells CASGPQGSPTGELFF. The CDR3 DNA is TGTGCTAGTGGCCCCCAGGGGTCGCCGACCGGGGAGCTGTTTTTT.

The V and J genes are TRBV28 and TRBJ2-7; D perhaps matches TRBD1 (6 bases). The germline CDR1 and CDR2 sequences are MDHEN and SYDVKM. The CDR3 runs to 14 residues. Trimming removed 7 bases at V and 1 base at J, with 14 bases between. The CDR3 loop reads CASTHGQGSYEQYF. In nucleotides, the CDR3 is TGTGCCAGCACCCACGGCCAGGGGTCCTACGAGCAGTACTTC.

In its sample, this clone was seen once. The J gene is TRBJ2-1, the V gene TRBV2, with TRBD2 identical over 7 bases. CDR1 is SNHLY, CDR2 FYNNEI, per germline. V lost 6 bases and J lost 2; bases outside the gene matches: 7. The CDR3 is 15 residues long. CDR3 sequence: CASSRSGTTYNEQFF. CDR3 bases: TGTGCCAGCAGCCGCTCCGGGACTACCTACAATGAGCAGTTCTTC.

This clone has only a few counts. Written as DNA, the CDR3 is TGTGCCAGCAGCTCCCCGGACAGGTCCCACAATGAGCAGTTCTTC. This sequence encodes CASSSPDRSHNEQFF. This sequence joins TRBV7-9 and TRBJ2-1, with 7 bases aligning to TRBD1. The CDR3 length is 15 residues. CDR1 SEHNR and CDR2 FQNEAQ come from the germline V gene (reference sequence). The junction had 8 bases not matched to a gene; V was cut back by 4 bases and J by 5 bases. The whole variable domain, remainder taken from reference TRBV7-9 and TRBJ2-1, is DTGVSQNPRHKITKRGQNVTFRCDPISEHNRLYWYRQTLGQGPEFLTYFQNEAQLEKSRLLSDRFSAERPKGSFSTLEIQRTEQGDSAMYLCASSSPDRSHNEQFFGPGTRLTVL.